This entry lists 24 T cell receptor beta chains sequenced from one sample in a study of T-cell memory formation after mild COVID-19. TCRdb redid the calling of the 5' RACE reads with MiXCR, one entry per CDR3 protein. Of roughly 100,000 distinct CDR3 sequences in the sample, around 11% were seen once. What was sequenced was PBMCs or a T cell subset sorted from them (not recorded which). Receptor source: an adult woman who had mild COVID-19 (a few samples of this study predate the infection). Cell type and time point are not known.

This clonotype has more than one count but fewer than ten. This rearrangement joins TRBV14 to TRBJ2-1; 8 bases line up with TRBD2. V trimming: 5 bases; J trimming: 0 bases; junction bases outside the gene matches: 15. Germline-derived CDR1 and CDR2 are SGHDN and FVKESK. The CDR3 runs 19 residues. The CDR3 here is CASSDRLLAARDSYNEQFF. The CDR3 nucleotides read TGTGCCAGCAGCGACAGGTTACTAGCGGCAAGGGACTCCTACAATGAGCAGTTCTTC.

CDR3 protein: CASSYPGTEEVLLHF. The CDR3 DNA reads TGTGCCAGCAGTTACCCCGGGACAGAAGAAGTACTCCTCCACTTT. This chain links TRBV6-2 or TRBV6-3 with TRBJ1-6, with TRBD1 matching over 7 bases. This CDR3 has 15 amino acids. The germline V gene encodes CDR1 MNHEY and CDR2 SVGEGT. V trimming: 2 bases; J trimming: 15 bases; junction bases outside the gene matches: 13.

This chain uses TRBV12-3 or TRBV12-4 with TRBJ2-2; TRBD1 agrees at 8 bases. The CDR3 extends over 17 amino acids. V shed 0 bases, J shed 4 bases, and the junction held 7 bases outside the gene matches. CDR3 sequence: CASSLASTGGVTGELFF. CDR3 sequence (DNA): TGTGCCAGCAGTTTAGCCTCCACAGGGGGAGTCACCGGGGAGCTGTTTTTT.

The gene calls are TRBV5-6 and TRBJ2-3, with 9 bases lining up with TRBD1. V lost 3 bases, J lost 4 bases, and 0 bases stayed unmatched. The CDR3 sequence is 13 residues long. Germline V CDR1 and CDR2: SGHDT, YYEEEE. CDR3 DNA sequence: TGTGCCAGCAGCTGGGACAGGGCAGATACGCAGTATTTT. Translated: CASSWDRADTQYF.

V is TRBV29-1 and J is TRBJ1-1; D gene ambiguous. The CDR3 runs 12 residues. Germline-derived CDR1 and CDR2 are SQVTM and ANQGSEA. The V and J ends lost 4 bases and 5 bases respectively, with 11 bases between them. In DNA form, the CDR3 reads TGCAGCGTTGGGGGAGGTGGGACTGAAGCTTTCTTT. Residues: CSVGGGGTEAFF.

A few counts support this clonotype. The rearrangement links TRBV7-9 to TRBJ2-7; D is undetermined. Germline-derived CDR1 and CDR2 are SEHNR and FQNEAQ (reference sequence). Between the trimmed V and J ends, which lost 2 bases and 1 base, there was a span of 6 bases. This CDR3 region has 13 residues. The CDR3 spells CASSLSESYEQYF. The CDR3 DNA sequence: TGTGCCAGCAGCTTATCCGAGTCCTACGAGCAGTACTTC.

The chain is built from TRBV9 and TRBJ2-7; D not resolved. V was shortened by 1 base and J by 0 bases, with 2 bases between the two germline ends. CDR1 and CDR2 (germline): SGDLS, YYNGEE. The CDR3 sequence is 12 residues long. CDR3 in DNA: TGTGCCAGCAGCGTATACTCCTACGAGCAGTACTTC. Protein: CASSVYSYEQYF.

This clonotype was observed a handful of times. This sequence joins TRBV27 and TRBJ2-1; D unclear. The CDR3 is 13 residues long. The ends were cut back, 2 bases at V and 7 bases at J, with 9 bases in the middle. Germline CDR1 is MNHEY and CDR2 is SMNVEV (reference sequence). CDR3 protein: CASSLSLFNEQFF. Here the CDR3 DNA reads TGTGCCAGCAGTTTAAGTCTCTTTAATGAGCAGTTCTTC.

This chain joins TRBV7-9 and TRBJ2-1; TRBD1 agrees at 9 bases. Germline V lookup: CDR1 SEHNR, CDR2 FQNEAQ (reference sequence). There are 15 residues in the CDR3. The V and J ends lost 5 bases and 8 bases, in that order; junction bases with no gene match: 10. DNA for the CDR3: TGTGCCAGCAGCCCTACGGACAGGGGATTCGATGAGCAGTTCTTC. Translation gives CASSPTDRGFDEQFF.

This clonotype has only a few counts. The J gene is TRBJ2-5, the V gene TRBV15; TRBD2 agrees at 8 bases. Trimming removed 0 bases from V and 5 bases from J; junction bases left unmatched: 2. Germline V gene data show CDR1 as LNHNV and CDR2 as YYDKDF (reference sequence). The CDR3 is 14 amino acids. For the CDR3, the DNA is TGTGCCACCAGCAGAGATGCTAGCGGGGAGACCCAGTACTTC. As protein: CATSRDASGETQYF.

V is TRBV4-2 and J is TRBJ2-1, with TRBD1 matching over 12 bases. The CDR3 contains 18 residues. V shed 2 bases, J shed 8 bases, and the junction held 13 bases outside the gene matches. CDR1 and CDR2 (germline): LGHNA, YNFKEQ. CDR3 loop: CASSQPDRGQGAADEQFF. DNA of the CDR3: TGTGCCAGCAGCCAACCCGACCGGGGACAGGGGGCCGCGGATGAGCAGTTCTTC.

The genes are TRBV7-9 and TRBJ2-7; tentatively, D is TRBD1 (6 bases). Germline V gene lookup returns CDR1 SEHNR and CDR2 FQNEAQ (reference sequence). Trimming shortened V by 3 bases and J by 7 bases, and 16 bases separated the two germline ends. This CDR3 has 14 residues. CDR3 loop: CASSFLGGAEEQYF. CDR3 DNA sequence: TGTGCCAGCAGCTTTCTAGGGGGTGCGGAAGAGCAGTACTTC.

The chain has TRBV20-1 and TRBJ2-5; 11 bases are a match to TRBD2. CDR1 and CDR2 (germline): DFQATT, SNEGSKA (reference sequence). Trimming removed 2 bases from V and 1 base from J; junction bases left unmatched: 6. The CDR3 consists of 16 residues. CDR3 protein: CSARRLAGTPQETQYF. The CDR3 DNA reads as TGCAGTGCTAGACGACTAGCGGGGACACCCCAAGAGACCCAGTACTTC.

The chain couples TRBV5-1 to TRBJ2-7; either TRBD1 or TRBD2 may supply D (5 bases each). CDR1 and CDR2 (germline): SGHRS, YFSETQ. There are 14 residues in the CDR3. Trimming took 1 base from V and 7 from J, leaving 15 bases between them. The CDR3 spells CASSLRGLGEEQYF. DNA of the CDR3: TGCGCCAGCAGCTTGCGGGGCCTTGGAGAAGAGCAGTACTTC.

The chain links TRBV2 to TRBJ2-1, with 7 bases that match TRBD1. Losses at the gene ends were 0 bases for V and 7 bases for J; bases not matched to a gene: 6. The germline V gene has CDR1 SNHLY and CDR2 FYNNEI. The CDR3 loop spans 15 amino acids. CDR3 nucleotides: TGTGCCAGCAGTGAAGCCCCGGGCAGGGGGAATGAGCAGTTCTTC. The encoded protein is CASSEAPGRGNEQFF. The full variable domain, in which reference TRBV2 and TRBJ2-1 provide the parts outside the CDR3, is EPEVTQTPSHQVTQMGQEVILRCVPISNHLYFYWYRQILGQKVEFLVSFYNNEISEKSEIFDDQFSVERPDGSNFTLKIRSTKLEDSAMYFCASSEAPGRGNEQFFGPGTRLTVL.

The J gene is TRBJ2-7, the V gene TRBV30; 10 bases are shared with TRBD2. The CDR3 is made up of 13 amino acids. Unmatched junction bases numbered 7, after V lost 6 bases and J lost 5 bases. The germline gives CDR1 GTSNPN, CDR2 SVGIG (reference sequence). The CDR3 nucleotides read TGTGCCTGCGTTAGCGGGAGGATGCACGAGCAGTACTTC. Protein product: CACVSGRMHEQYF.

There are a few counts of this clonotype. The chain joins TRBV12-3 or TRBV12-4 to TRBJ2-5, with 9 bases that match TRBD2. V gave up 5 bases and J gave up 3 bases; unmatched junction bases: 7. The CDR3 contains 15 residues. CDR3 sequence reads: CASSTLGLAKETQYF. CDR3 DNA sequence: TGTGCCAGCAGTACGCTAGGACTAGCGAAAGAGACCCAGTACTTC.

The V gene is TRBV15, the J gene TRBJ1-4; D is undetermined. V lost 1 base and J 4 bases, leaving 7 bases between the germline ends. The CDR3 has 14 amino acids. CDR1 and CDR2 (germline): LNHNV, YYDKDF (reference sequence). Written as DNA, the CDR3 is TGTGCCACCAGCAGAGGCAGCTTTAATGAAAAACTGTTTTTT. It encodes CATSRGSFNEKLFF.

On this clonotype: Mismatch with germline at one junction end may stem from a read error. The V call is TRBV4-1, the J call TRBJ2-1; possible D gene TRBD2, 6 bases. The length of the CDR3 is 15 residues. CDR1 is MGHRA and CDR2 is YSYEKL in the germline V gene. The CDR3 loop reads CASSKDQDYYNEQFF. The CDR3 nucleotides read TGCGCCAGCAGCAAAGATCAGGACTACTACAATGAGCAGTTCTTC.

This clonotype was counted ten times or more. CDR3 loop: CASSQDYRRELHEQYF. CDR3 nucleotides: TGCGCCAGCAGCCAAGATTACAGGCGGGAGCTCCACGAGCAGTACTTC. The rearrangement joins TRBV4-3 to TRBJ2-7; TRBD2 matches 7 bases. V trimming: 0 bases; J trimming: 5 bases; junction bases outside the gene matches: 10. This CDR3 is 16 amino acids long. CDR1 LGHNA and CDR2 YSLEER come from the germline V gene.

This chain's CDR3 is CASSLTRTGQPQHF. As DNA, the CDR3 is TGTGCCAGCAGCTTAACCCGGACAGGGCAGCCCCAGCATTTT. The chain uses TRBV7-2 and TRBJ1-5; 8 positions agree with TRBD1. The CDR3 is made up of 14 amino acids. Looked up from germline, CDR1 is SGHTA and CDR2 is FQGNSA. J lost 7 bases, V lost 2 bases, and 4 bases had no gene match.

J is TRBJ2-7 and V is TRBV6-5; 16 nucleotides align to TRBD2. The junction had 7 bases not matched to a gene; V was cut back by 4 bases and J by 7 bases. Germline CDR1 and CDR2: MNHEY and SVGAGI. This CDR3 contains 16 residues. DNA for the CDR3: TGTGCCAGCAGTTGGGGACTAGCGGGAGGGGTCCTGGAGCAGTACTTC. This gives the protein CASSWGLAGGVLEQYF.

The rearrangement joins TRBV4-1 to TRBJ1-5; a weak D match, TRBD1 (5 bases). There are 14 residues in the CDR3. Between the trimmed V and J ends, which lost 3 bases and 5 bases, there was a span of 11 bases. The germline gives CDR1 MGHRA, CDR2 YSYEKL. In DNA form, the CDR3 reads TGCGCCAGCAGCCAGGGGGAAGGGGATCAGCCCCAGCATTTT. Translating it yields CASSQGEGDQPQHF.

This clonotype was counted many times. The V and J genes are TRBV20-1 and TRBJ2-1; TRBD2 matches at 13 bases. J gave up 6 bases and V 5 bases, and 4 bases lay outside the gene matches. This CDR3 has 14 residues. Germline CDR1 is DFQATT and CDR2 is SNEGSKA (reference sequence). The CDR3 sequence is CSADGTSGVNEQFF. The CDR3, as DNA: TGCAGTGCTGACGGGACTAGCGGGGTCAATGAGCAGTTCTTC.